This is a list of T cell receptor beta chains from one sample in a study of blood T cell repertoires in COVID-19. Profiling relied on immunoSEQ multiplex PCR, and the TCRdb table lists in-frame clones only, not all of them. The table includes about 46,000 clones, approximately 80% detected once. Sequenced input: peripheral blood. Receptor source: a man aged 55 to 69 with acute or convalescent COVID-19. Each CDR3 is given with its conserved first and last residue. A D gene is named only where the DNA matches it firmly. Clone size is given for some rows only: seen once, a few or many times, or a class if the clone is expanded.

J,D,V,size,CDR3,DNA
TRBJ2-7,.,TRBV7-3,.,CASSSLPGHSEQYF,TGTGCCAGCAGCTCCCTACCGGGACATTCCGAGCAGTACTTC
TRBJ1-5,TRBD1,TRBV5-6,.,CASSLGLDRARNQPQHF,TGTGCCAGCAGCTTAGGTTTGGACAGGGCGAGGAATCAGCCCCAGCATTTT
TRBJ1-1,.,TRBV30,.,CAWMGQANTEAFF,TGTGCCTGGATGGGGCAGGCGAACACTGAAGCTTTCTTT
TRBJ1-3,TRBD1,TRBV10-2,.,CASIGQGKGNTIYF,TGCGCCAGCATTGGACAGGGGAAGGGAAACACCATATATTTT
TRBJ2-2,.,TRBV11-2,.,CASSLVRQGTGELFF,TGTGCCAGCAGCTTAGTTCGGCAGGGGACCGGGGAGCTGTTTTTT
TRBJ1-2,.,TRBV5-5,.,CASSLDPGYRRYTF,TGTGCCAGCAGCTTGGACCCGGGTTACAGGCGCTACACCTTC
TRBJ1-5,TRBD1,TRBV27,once,CASGRGSQPQHF,TGTGCCAGCGGCAGGGGGAGTCAGCCCCAGCATTTT
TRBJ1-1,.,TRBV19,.,CASSIDGGASEAFF,TGTGCCAGTAGTATAGATGGCGGGGCTTCTGAAGCTTTCTTT
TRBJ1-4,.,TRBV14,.,CASSPGDRATNEKLFF,TGTGCCAGCAGCCCCGGAGACAGAGCAACTAATGAAAAACTGTTTTTT
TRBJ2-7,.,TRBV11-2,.,CASSLDRQASYEQYF,TGTGCCAGCAGCTTAGATCGGCAGGCCTCCTACGAGCAGTACTTC
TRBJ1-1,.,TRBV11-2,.,CASSLSTRSEAFF,TGTGCCAGCAGCTTATCAACTAGGTCTGAAGCTTTCTTT
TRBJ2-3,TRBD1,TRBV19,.,CASKDRGRGSTDTQYF,TGTGCCAGTAAGGACAGGGGGCGAGGAAGCACAGATACGCAGTATTTT